Listed here are 30 T cell receptor beta chains from one sample, sequenced in a study of T cell responses to AZD1222 COVID-19 vaccine (dated by TCRdb to about 2021). The time point label corresponds to: baseline before first vaccination. Receptors were amplified or captured by the immunoSEQ multiplex PCR assay. Held by TCRdb, this immuneACCESS table contains in-frame sequences only and omits some clones. Under half of the omission traces to an unresolved V gene where checked; the cause of the rest is unknown. Across this sample there are approximately 120,000 clones, with about 90% seen only once. 6.5% to 9.5% of the sample goes to the ten largest clones. Sequencing was performed on peripheral blood, taken on day 0 of AZD1222 vaccination. The receptors were gathered from an adult in good health.

The rearrangement joins TRBV3-1 (or the pseudogene TRBV3-2) to TRBJ2-7; 12 bases match TRBD2. The CDR3 covers 14 residues. Per the germline V gene, CDR1 is LGHDT and CDR2 is YNNKEL (reference sequence). V trimming: 9 bases; J trimming: 2 bases; junction bases outside the gene matches: 5. This chain's CDR3 is CASSSGGATYEQYF. CDR3 DNA sequence: TGTGCCAGTTCTAGCGGGGGGGCAACCTACGAGCAGTACTTC.

V gene TRBV4-3 combines with J gene TRBJ2-5; TRBD1 matches at 10 bases. The germline V gene has CDR1 LGHNA and CDR2 YSLEER. The CDR3 contains 16 residues. V gave up 0 bases and J gave up 3 bases; unmatched junction bases: 4. In DNA form, the CDR3 reads TGCGCCAGCAGCCAAGATCTTGGGACAGGGGAAGAGACCCAGTACTTC. Translated: CASSQDLGTGEETQYF.

Of note for this clone: The junction departs from the called germline gene at one end, perhaps through a read error. This chain connects TRBV4-3 to TRBJ1-1, with D maybe TRBD1 (5 bases). CDR3 length: 16 residues. CDR1 LGHNA and CDR2 YSLEER come from the germline V gene. CDR3 sequence: CANSQGGELMNTEAFF. The CDR3 nucleotides are TGCGCCAACAGCCAAGGAGGGGAACTTATGAACACTGAAGCTTTCTTT.

V and J are TRBV29-1 and TRBJ2-5; 14 bases agree with TRBD2. Trimming cost V 6 bases and J 3 bases; bases outside gene matches: 9. The CDR3 contains 16 residues. Germline CDR1 is SQVTM and CDR2 is ANQGSEA. For the CDR3, the DNA is TGCAGCGTGATAACCGGGACTAGCGGGAGTAAAGAGACCCAGTACTTC. This sequence encodes CSVITGTSGSKETQYF.

The chain couples TRBV7-8 to TRBJ1-1; 8 bases are shared with TRBD1. J was trimmed by 5 bases and V by 4 bases; bases with no gene match: 6. The CDR3 runs to 14 residues. CDR1 is SGHVS, CDR2 FQNEAQ, per germline. CDR3: CASSYRTGWTEAFF. CDR3 bases: TGTGCCAGCAGCTATAGGACAGGGTGGACTGAAGCTTTCTTT.

The chain carries TRBV19 and TRBJ1-5; D is perhaps TRBD1 (5 bases). The V gene lost 1 base and the J gene lost 6 bases, with 10 bases spanning the gap. The CDR3 has 14 amino acids. Germline V gene lookup returns CDR1 LNHDA and CDR2 SQIVND (reference sequence). CDR3 in DNA: TGTGCCAGTAGTATAGTAGGGACTAGTCAGCCCCAGCATTTT. Amino acid sequence: CASSIVGTSQPQHF. Combining the CDR3 with reference TRBV19 and TRBJ1-5 gives the whole variable domain DGGITQSPKYLFRKEGQNVTLSCEQNLNHDAMYWYRQDPGQGLRLIYYSQIVNDFQKGDIAEGYSVSREKKESFPLTVTSAQKNPTAFYLCASSIVGTSQPQHFGDGTRLSIL.

The V call is TRBV4-1, the J call TRBJ1-6, with TRBD1 matching over 7 bases. CDR1 and CDR2 (germline): MGHRA, YSYEKL. This CDR3 region has 16 residues. The V segment lost 4 bases and the J segment 7 bases; nucleotides outside the gene matches: 10. CDR3 bases: TGCGCCAGCAGCCTTGCTACGGGACAGAGGAATTCACCCCTCCACTTT. It translates to CASSLATGQRNSPLHF.

The rearrangement joins TRBV29-1 to TRBJ2-3; 10 nucleotides agree with TRBD2. Germline-derived CDR1 and CDR2 are SQVTM and ANQGSEA. This CDR3 has 14 amino acids. The V segment lost 5 bases and the J segment 4 bases; nucleotides outside the gene matches: 6. The CDR3 DNA follows: TGCAGCGTTAGAGCGGGGGGGCCGTCAGATACGCAGTATTTT. Encoded protein: CSVRAGGPSDTQYF.

The V gene is TRBV5-1, the J gene TRBJ1-5, with D maybe TRBD1 (5 bases). The CDR3 extends over 15 amino acids. Per the germline V gene, CDR1 is SGHRS and CDR2 is YFSETQ. With 0 bases removed from V and 1 base from J, the gap between germline ends came to 8 bases. The CDR3 region has the DNA TGCGCCAGCAGCTTGGCTCCAGGGAGCAATCAGCCCCAGCATTTT. This gives the protein CASSLAPGSNQPQHF.

The rearrangement uses TRBV10-3 and TRBJ1-5, with unresolved D. V was pared by 2 bases and J by 4 bases, with 6 bases between. The CDR3 is 13 residues long. CDR1 and CDR2 (germline): ENHRY, SYGVKD. Here the CDR3 reads CAISEAPNQPQHF. CDR3 DNA sequence: TGTGCCATCAGTGAGGCACCTAATCAGCCCCAGCATTTT.

This clone was seen once. The gene calls are TRBV12-3 or TRBV12-4 and TRBJ1-2; D gene uncertain. Between the trimmed V and J ends, which lost 3 bases and 5 bases, there was a span of 7 bases. The CDR3 has 12 amino acids. CDR3 sequence reads: CASSLRDYGYTF. CDR3 DNA: TGTGCCAGCAGTTTGCGAGATTATGGCTACACCTTC.

This chain connects TRBV6-6 to TRBJ1-4; TRBD1 is a possible D gene (5 bases). Trimming stripped 7 bases from V and 8 bases from J, with 17 bases between. This CDR3 is 14 amino acids long. Per the germline V gene, CDR1 is MNHNY and CDR2 is SVGAGI (reference sequence). The CDR3 DNA is TGTGCCAGCAATTCGCGGGGGATTGAGGAAAAACTGTTTTTT. Protein: CASNSRGIEEKLFF.

The rearrangement links TRBV30 to TRBJ2-3; D possibly uses TRBD1 or TRBD2 (5 bases each). The CDR3 is made up of 14 amino acids. V dropped 5 bases and J dropped 5 bases, with 17 bases sitting between them. Germline loops: CDR1 GTSNPN, CDR2 SVGIG (reference sequence). CDR3 coding DNA: TGTGCCTGGGCATTGGGGGAATGGGAAGATACGCAGTATTTT. This sequence encodes CAWALGEWEDTQYF.

The CDR3 protein is CAWSPMGRANSLGYTF. In DNA, the CDR3 is TGTGCCTGGAGTCCCATGGGACGTGCCAATTCCCTTGGCTACACCTTC. The chain is built from TRBV30 and TRBJ1-2; D might be TRBD1 (5 bases). Trimming shortened V by 2 bases and J by 7 bases, and 23 bases separated the two germline ends. This CDR3 has 16 amino acids. The germline V gene has CDR1 GTSNPN and CDR2 SVGIG (reference sequence).

The chain combines TRBV2 with TRBJ1-4, with TRBD1 matching over 7 bases. V was pared by 6 bases and J by 8 bases, with 9 bases of the junction left unmatched. The CDR3 runs 14 residues. The germline gives CDR1 SNHLY, CDR2 FYNNEI. CDR3 residues: CASRQGQFGEKLFF. As DNA, the CDR3 is TGTGCCAGCAGGCAGGGACAGTTCGGCGAAAAACTGTTTTTT.

V and J are TRBV7-2 and TRBJ2-1, with unresolved D. This CDR3 comprises 13 residues. V shed 0 bases and J shed 6 bases, with 6 bases lying between them. Germline V gives CDR1 SGHTA, CDR2 FQGNSA. CDR3 residues: CASSLAASNEQFF. In DNA, the CDR3 is TGTGCCAGCAGCTTAGCAGCTAGCAATGAGCAGTTCTTC.

The rearrangement uses TRBV6-5 and TRBJ1-5; TRBD1 aligns across 9 bases. Germline V gene data show CDR1 as MNHEY and CDR2 as SVGAGI. The junction had 9 bases not matched to a gene; V was cut back by 6 bases and J by 9 bases. The CDR3 runs 14 residues. CDR3 in DNA: TGTGCCAGCAGGCACCGGGACAGGGCTGGGCCCCAGCATTTT. Residues: CASRHRDRAGPQHF.

The rearrangement uses TRBV27 and TRBJ1-2, with TRBD1 identical over 8 bases. CDR3 length: 14 amino acids. Germline V gene sequence: CDR1 MNHEY, CDR2 SMNVEV (reference sequence). After removal of 4 bases from V and 8 bases from J, the junction contained 9 bases not matched to a gene. The CDR3 loop reads CASSWGTGSLGYTF. CDR3 sequence (DNA): TGTGCCAGCAGTTGGGGGACAGGATCTTTGGGCTACACCTTC.

The chain combines TRBV6-5 with TRBJ2-5; 7 bases are shared with TRBD1. Per germline, CDR1 MNHEY and CDR2 SVGAGI. The CDR3 runs to 15 residues. V trimming: 0 bases; J trimming: 5 bases; junction bases outside the gene matches: 6. In DNA form, the CDR3 reads TGTGCCAGCAGTTACTCCGGACAGGCCGTCGAGACCCAGTACTTC. Its protein product is CASSYSGQAVETQYF.

This chain uses TRBV19 with TRBJ2-5, with D possibly being TRBD1 (5 bases). The CDR3 consists of 15 residues. Germline V lookup: CDR1 LNHDA, CDR2 SQIVND (reference sequence). Trimming pared 1 base from V and 1 base from J, leaving 10 bases between. DNA for the CDR3: TGTGCCAGTAGTATAGGACCAGGGCTCCAAGAGACCCAGTACTTC. Translated, it gives CASSIGPGLQETQYF.

V gene TRBV19 combines with J gene TRBJ2-7, with D perhaps TRBD2 (5 bases). The V end lost 5 bases, the J end lost 0 bases, and 11 bases lay between the germline ends. Germline loops: CDR1 LNHDA, CDR2 SQIVND (reference sequence). This CDR3 spans 14 amino acids. The CDR3 sequence is CASSVTGSSYEQYF. DNA of the CDR3: TGTGCCAGTAGTGTGACGGGAAGCTCCTACGAGCAGTACTTC. The whole variable domain, remainder taken from reference TRBV19 and TRBJ2-7, is DGGITQSPKYLFRKEGQNVTLSCEQNLNHDAMYWYRQDPGQGLRLIYYSQIVNDFQKGDIAEGYSVSREKKESFPLTVTSAQKNPTAFYLCASSVTGSSYEQYFGPGTRLTVT.

The rearrangement links TRBV6-5 to TRBJ1-5; D is perhaps TRBD1 (6 bases). Germline CDR1 and CDR2: MNHEY and SVGAGI. The CDR3 loop spans 15 amino acids. V lost 6 bases and J lost 0, with 12 bases in between. The CDR3 here is CASSLGQYSNQPQHF. The CDR3 DNA is TGTGCCAGCAGCCTGGGACAATATAGCAATCAGCCCCAGCATTTT.

The chain has TRBV6-2 or TRBV6-3 and TRBJ1-2; D gene unclear. The CDR3 totals 17 residues. The germline V gene has CDR1 MNHEY and CDR2 SVGEGT. Trimming removed 1 base from V and 1 base from J, with 16 bases in between. In DNA form, the CDR3 reads TGTGCCAGCAGTTACTTAGGTTCACGGACGCTTAACTATGGCTACACCTTC. Its protein is CASSYLGSRTLNYGYTF.

The V call is TRBV12-5, the J call TRBJ2-5; D is unresolved. Germline lookup yields CDR1 LGHNT and CDR2 FRNRAP. V lost 3 bases to trimming and J lost 2 bases, with 7 bases between them. The CDR3 consists of 13 residues. CDR3 sequence (DNA): TGTGCTAGTGGTTTAGGACGGCAAGAGACCCAGTACTTC. This encodes CASGLGRQETQYF.

The rearrangement uses TRBV7-2 and TRBJ1-3; D is unresolved. The V gene's germline CDR1 is SGHTA and CDR2 FQGNSA. V gave up 1 base and J gave up 0 bases, with 10 bases separating them. This CDR3 comprises 16 residues. The CDR3 region has the DNA TGTGCCAGCAGCTTAGGGGCACAGTTCTCTGGAAACACCATATATTTT. It encodes CASSLGAQFSGNTIYF.

The V gene is TRBV5-1, the J gene TRBJ2-3, with D possibly TRBD2 on 5 matching bases. Germline V gene data show CDR1 as SGHRS and CDR2 as YFSETQ. With 0 bases removed from V and 4 bases from J, the gap between germline ends came to 9 bases. The CDR3 loop spans 14 amino acids. As DNA, the CDR3 is TGCGCCAGCAGCTTGGGAGGGTTGGCAGATACGCAGTATTTT. This encodes CASSLGGLADTQYF.

The gene calls are TRBV19 and TRBJ1-1; the D gene is possibly TRBD1 (5 bases). Per germline, CDR1 LNHDA and CDR2 SQIVND (reference sequence). Trimming cost V 7 bases and J 5 bases, with 23 bases left between them. This CDR3 is built from 16 residues. CDR3 sequence: CASINQAEGSGTEAFF. CDR3 DNA sequence: TGTGCCAGTATCAACCAGGCGGAGGGGTCGGGTACTGAAGCTTTCTTT.

This chain links TRBV7-9 with TRBJ1-2; a possible D gene is TRBD1 (5 bases). CDR1 and CDR2 from the germline V gene are SEHNR and FQNEAQ (reference sequence). With 5 bases removed from V and 10 bases from J, the gap between germline ends came to 11 bases. The CDR3 covers 11 residues. The CDR3 spells CASSLGPDYTF. CDR3 nucleotide sequence: TGTGCCAGCAGCCTGGGACCCGACTACACCTTC.

The V call is TRBV18, the J call TRBJ2-1; TRBD2 matches 11 bases. CDR3 length: 18 residues. In germline, CDR1 is KGHSH, CDR2 LQKENI. Trimming removed 7 bases from V and 4 bases from J; junction bases left unmatched: 15. Here the CDR3 reads CASFASRSLAGGYNEQFF. The CDR3 DNA reads as TGTGCCAGCTTTGCCTCCCGTTCTTTAGCGGGGGGGTACAATGAGCAGTTCTTC.

The rearrangement links TRBV11-2 to TRBJ1-1; the match to TRBD1 covers 11 bases. From germline, CDR1 is SGHAT and CDR2 FQNNGV. Trimming cost V 5 bases and J 2 bases; bases outside gene matches: 10. This CDR3 comprises 17 residues. The DNA of the CDR3 is TGTGCCAGCAGCCCAACCCCGGACAGGGGGCCTAACACTGAAGCTTTCTTT. This gives the protein CASSPTPDRGPNTEAFF.